These T cell receptor beta chains were read from a single sample in a study of blood T cell repertoires in COVID-19. The method was immunoSEQ multiplex PCR; TCRdb's version includes in-frame clones alone and lacks a portion of them. Altogether approximately 60,000 clones are present, around 85% being singletons, with the ten largest covering 15% to 20%. The sequencing sample was made of peripheral blood. These TCRs come from a man in his sixties with acute or convalescent COVID-19. Each CDR3 is given with its conserved first and last residue. The order of the fields is V gene, clone size, J gene, D gene, CDR3 DNA, CDR3 protein. A D gene is named only where the DNA matches it firmly. Clone size appears in some rows only: once, few, many, or a class for an expanded clone.

TRBV27	NA	TRBJ2-1	TRBD2	TGTGCCAGCAGCCCTAGAGCGGGAGAGCAGTTCTTC	CASSPRAGEQFF
TRBV10-2	once	TRBJ2-2	TRBD2	TGCGCCAGCAGTGTAACTAGCGGAAACACCGGGGAGCTGTTTTTT	CASSVTSGNTGELFF
TRBV19	NA	TRBJ2-3	NA	TGTGCCAGTAGTATGTTGGGCTTCACAGATACGCAGTATTTT	CASSMLGFTDTQYF
TRBV2	NA	TRBJ2-7	NA	TGTGCCAGCAGTGTAGTCAGGGGTAACGAGCAGTACTTC	CASSVVRGNEQYF
TRBV6-5	NA	TRBJ2-2	NA	TGTGCCAGCAGTTACCCCAGCGGAAGTGAAACCGGGGAGCTGTTTTTT	CASSYPSGSETGELFF
TRBV7-2	few	TRBJ1-5	NA	TGTGCCAGCAGCTTAAAACGGTCCCCAAATCAGCCCCAGCATTTT	CASSLKRSPNQPQHF
TRBV4-3	NA	TRBJ2-1	NA	TGCGCCAGCAGCCAAGAAAGGGGGGGCCAAAGAGTGCAGTTCTTC	CASSQERGGQRVQFF
TRBV24-1	NA	TRBJ1-4	NA	TGTGCCACCTGTAATCAGGGTCTTAATGAAAAACTGTTTTTT	CATCNQGLNEKLFF
TRBV3-1/TRBV3-2	NA	TRBJ2-5	NA	TGTGCCAGCAGCCAAGAACCGGTCCAAGAGACCCAGTACTTC	CASSQEPVQETQYF
TRBV18	NA	TRBJ2-7	TRBD1	TGTGCCAGCTCACACCGGACAGGACGCAACTACGAGCAGTACTTC	CASSHRTGRNYEQYF
TRBV7-2	NA	TRBJ2-1	TRBD2	TGTGCCAGCAGCCCCATAGGTTTCGGACTAGCGGGTAGTGATGATGAGCAGTTCTTC	CASSPIGFGLAGSDDEQFF
TRBV5-4	NA	TRBJ2-3	NA	TGTGCCAGCAGCTCCCCTCGGGGAAGCACAGATACGCAGTATTTT	CASSSPRGSTDTQYF
TRBV28	NA	TRBJ1-6	TRBD1	TGTGCCAGCAGCCCCGGACAGGGGGGCTCACCCCTCCACTTT	CASSPGQGGSPLHF